Described below is a single TCR beta chain sequence and its context. As yet, its antigen is unknown. The data were taken from a study of T cell responses to AZD1222 COVID-19 vaccine. Study conclusions and caveats: A reported finding is that nearly half of spike-specific TCRs target unmutated variant regions.

TCRdb's copy holds only in-frame clones and misses some; the assay was immunoSEQ multiplex PCR. In the table there are some 130,000 clones, roughly 90% of which are singletons. Trimming removed 0 bases at V and 3 bases at J, with 5 bases between. Per germline, CDR1 GTSNPN and CDR2 SVGIG (reference sequence). The CDR3 extends over 12 amino acids. Material: peripheral blood, obtained on day 0 of AZD1222 vaccination. This chain uses TRBV30 with TRBJ1-2, with unresolved D. This TCR was sampled from an adult in good health. The CDR3 here is CAWSVKYYGYTF. CDR3 DNA sequence: TGTGCCTGGAGTGTTAAATACTATGGCTACACCTTC.